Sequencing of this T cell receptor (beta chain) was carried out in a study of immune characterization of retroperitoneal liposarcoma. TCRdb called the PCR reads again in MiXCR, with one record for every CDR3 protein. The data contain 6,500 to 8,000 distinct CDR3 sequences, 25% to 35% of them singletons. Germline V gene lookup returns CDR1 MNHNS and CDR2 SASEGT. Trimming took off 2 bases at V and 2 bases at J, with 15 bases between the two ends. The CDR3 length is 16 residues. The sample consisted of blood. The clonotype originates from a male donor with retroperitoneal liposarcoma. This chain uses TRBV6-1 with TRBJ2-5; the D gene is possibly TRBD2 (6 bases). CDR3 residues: CASSESPLAPQETQYF. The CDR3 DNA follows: TGTGCCAGCAGTGAATCTCCACTAGCCCCACAAGAGACCCAGTACTTC.